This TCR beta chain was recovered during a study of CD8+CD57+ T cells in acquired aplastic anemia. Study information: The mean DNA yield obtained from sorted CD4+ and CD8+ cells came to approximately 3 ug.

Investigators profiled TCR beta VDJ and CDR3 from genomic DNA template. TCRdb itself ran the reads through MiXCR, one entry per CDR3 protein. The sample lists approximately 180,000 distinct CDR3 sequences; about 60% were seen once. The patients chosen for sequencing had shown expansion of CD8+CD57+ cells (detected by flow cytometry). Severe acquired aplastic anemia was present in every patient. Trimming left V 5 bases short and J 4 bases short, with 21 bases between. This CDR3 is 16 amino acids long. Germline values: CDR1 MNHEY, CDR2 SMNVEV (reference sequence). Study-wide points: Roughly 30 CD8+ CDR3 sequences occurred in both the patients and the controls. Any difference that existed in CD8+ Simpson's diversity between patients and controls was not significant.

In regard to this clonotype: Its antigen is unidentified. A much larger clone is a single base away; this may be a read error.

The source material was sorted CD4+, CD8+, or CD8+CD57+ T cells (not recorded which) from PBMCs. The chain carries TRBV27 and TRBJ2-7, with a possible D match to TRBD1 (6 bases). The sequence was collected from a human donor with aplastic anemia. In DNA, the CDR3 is TGTGCCAGCAGTGTACGAGCAGGGGAATATGCGTACGAGCAGTACTTC. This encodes CASSVRAGEYAYEQYF.